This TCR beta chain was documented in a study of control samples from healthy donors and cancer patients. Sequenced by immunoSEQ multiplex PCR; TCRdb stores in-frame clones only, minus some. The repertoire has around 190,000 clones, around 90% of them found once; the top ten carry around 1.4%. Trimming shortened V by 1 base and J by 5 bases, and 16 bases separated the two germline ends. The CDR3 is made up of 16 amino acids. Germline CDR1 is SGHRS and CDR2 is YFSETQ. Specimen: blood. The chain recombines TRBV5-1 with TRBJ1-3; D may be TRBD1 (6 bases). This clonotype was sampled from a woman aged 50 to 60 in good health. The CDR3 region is CASSLRAPGDRNTIYF. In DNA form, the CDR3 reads TGCGCCAGCAGCTTGAGGGCACCAGGGGACCGAAACACCATATATTTT.